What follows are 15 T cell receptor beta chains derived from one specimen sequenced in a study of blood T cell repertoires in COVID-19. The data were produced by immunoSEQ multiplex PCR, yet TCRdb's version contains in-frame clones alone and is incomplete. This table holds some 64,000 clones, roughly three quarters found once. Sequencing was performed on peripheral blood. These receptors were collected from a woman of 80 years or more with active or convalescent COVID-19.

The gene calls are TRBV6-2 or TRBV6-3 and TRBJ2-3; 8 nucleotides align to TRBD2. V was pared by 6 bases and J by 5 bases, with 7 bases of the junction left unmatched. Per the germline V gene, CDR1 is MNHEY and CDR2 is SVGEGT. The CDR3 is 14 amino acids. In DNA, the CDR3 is TGTGCCAGCAGCTGGCGGGGGGCCGAAGATACGCAGTATTTT. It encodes CASSWRGAEDTQYF.

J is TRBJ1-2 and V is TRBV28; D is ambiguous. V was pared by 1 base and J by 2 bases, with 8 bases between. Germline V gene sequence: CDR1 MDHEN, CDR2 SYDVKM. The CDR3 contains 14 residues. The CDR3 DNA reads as TGTGCCAGCAGTTTATCCACAGAAAACTATGGCTACACCTTC. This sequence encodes CASSLSTENYGYTF.

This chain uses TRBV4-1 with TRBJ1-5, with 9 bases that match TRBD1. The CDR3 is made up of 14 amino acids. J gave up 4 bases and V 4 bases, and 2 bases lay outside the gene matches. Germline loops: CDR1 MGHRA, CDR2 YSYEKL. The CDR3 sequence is CASSLGQGNQPQHF. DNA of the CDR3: TGCGCCAGCAGCCTAGGACAGGGGAATCAGCCCCAGCATTTT.

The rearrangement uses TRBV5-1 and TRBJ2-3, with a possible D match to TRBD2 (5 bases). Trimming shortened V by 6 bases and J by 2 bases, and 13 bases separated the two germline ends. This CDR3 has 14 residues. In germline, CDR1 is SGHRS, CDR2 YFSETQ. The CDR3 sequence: CASTPAGYTDTQYF. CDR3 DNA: TGCGCCAGCACCCCGGCGGGCTACACAGATACGCAGTATTTT. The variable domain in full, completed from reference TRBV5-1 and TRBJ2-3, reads KAGVTQTPRYLIKTRGQQVTLSCSPISGHRSVSWYQQTPGQGLQFLFEYFSETQRNKGNFPGRFSGRQFSNSRSEMNVSTLELGDSALYLCASTPAGYTDTQYFGPGTRLTVL.

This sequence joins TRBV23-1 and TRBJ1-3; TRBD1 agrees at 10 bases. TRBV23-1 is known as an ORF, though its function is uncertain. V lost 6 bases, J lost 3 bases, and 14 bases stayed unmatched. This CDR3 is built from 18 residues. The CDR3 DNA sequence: TGCGCCAGCAGAGTCCCCAATAAGACAGGGGGCGGTGGAAACACCATATATTTT. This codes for CASRVPNKTGGGGNTIYF.

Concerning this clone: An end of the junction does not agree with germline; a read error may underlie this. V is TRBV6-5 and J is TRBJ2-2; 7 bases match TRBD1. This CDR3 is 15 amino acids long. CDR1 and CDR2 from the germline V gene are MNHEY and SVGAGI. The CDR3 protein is CATSSGTANTGELFF. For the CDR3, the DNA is TGTGCCACCAGTTCTGGGACAGCGAACACCGGGGAGCTGTTTTTT.

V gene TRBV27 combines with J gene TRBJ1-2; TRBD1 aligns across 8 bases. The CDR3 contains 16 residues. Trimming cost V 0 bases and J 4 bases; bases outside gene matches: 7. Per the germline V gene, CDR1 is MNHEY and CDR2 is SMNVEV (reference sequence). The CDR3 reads CASSLSRTGRTYGYTF. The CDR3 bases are TGTGCCAGCAGTTTATCGCGGACAGGGAGGACCTATGGCTACACCTTC.

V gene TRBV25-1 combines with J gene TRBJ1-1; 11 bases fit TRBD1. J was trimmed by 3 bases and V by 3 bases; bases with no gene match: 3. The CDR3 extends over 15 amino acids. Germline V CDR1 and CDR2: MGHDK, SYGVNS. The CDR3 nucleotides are TGTGCCAGCAGTGATCCGGGACAGGGGGACACTGAAGCTTTCTTT. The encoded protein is CASSDPGQGDTEAFF.

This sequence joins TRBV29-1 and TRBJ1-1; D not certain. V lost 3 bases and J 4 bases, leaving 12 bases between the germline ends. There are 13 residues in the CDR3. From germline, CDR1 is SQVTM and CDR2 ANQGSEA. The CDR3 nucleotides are TGCAGCGTTGACGAAGGGAGGAGCACTGAAGCTTTCTTT. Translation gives CSVDEGRSTEAFF.

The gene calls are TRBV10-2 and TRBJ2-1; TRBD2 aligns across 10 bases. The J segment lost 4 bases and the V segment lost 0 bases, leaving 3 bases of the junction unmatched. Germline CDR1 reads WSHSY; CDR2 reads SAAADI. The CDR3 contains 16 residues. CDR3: CASSESAGGKYNEQFF. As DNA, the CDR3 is TGCGCCAGCAGTGAGTCAGCGGGGGGGAAATACAATGAGCAGTTCTTC.

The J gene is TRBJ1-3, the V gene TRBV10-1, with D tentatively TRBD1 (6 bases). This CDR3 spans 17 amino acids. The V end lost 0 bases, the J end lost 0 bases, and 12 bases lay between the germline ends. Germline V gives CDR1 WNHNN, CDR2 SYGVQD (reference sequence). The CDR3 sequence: CASSESQTGFSGNTIYF. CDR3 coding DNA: TGCGCCAGCAGTGAGTCGCAGACAGGCTTCTCTGGAAACACCATATATTTT.

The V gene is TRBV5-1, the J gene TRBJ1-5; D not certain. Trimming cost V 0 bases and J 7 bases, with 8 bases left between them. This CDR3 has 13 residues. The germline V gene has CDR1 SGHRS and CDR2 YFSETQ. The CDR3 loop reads CASSLGADQPQHF. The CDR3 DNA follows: TGCGCCAGCAGCTTGGGGGCAGACCAGCCCCAGCATTTT. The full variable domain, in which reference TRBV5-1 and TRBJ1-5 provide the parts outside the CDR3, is KAGVTQTPRYLIKTRGQQVTLSCSPISGHRSVSWYQQTPGQGLQFLFEYFSETQRNKGNFPGRFSGRQFSNSRSEMNVSTLELGDSALYLCASSLGADQPQHFGDGTRLSIL.

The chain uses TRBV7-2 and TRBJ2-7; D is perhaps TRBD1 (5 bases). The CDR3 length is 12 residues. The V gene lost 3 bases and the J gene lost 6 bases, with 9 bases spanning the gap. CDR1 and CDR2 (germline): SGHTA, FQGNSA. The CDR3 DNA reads TGTGCCAGCAGCTTCCAGGGTGGCGAGCAGTACTTC. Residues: CASSFQGGEQYF.

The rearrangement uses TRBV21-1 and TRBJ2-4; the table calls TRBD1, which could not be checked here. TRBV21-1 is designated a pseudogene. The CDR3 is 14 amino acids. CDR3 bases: TGTGCCAGCAGGGCAGGGCAGGGCAAAAACATTCAGTACTTC. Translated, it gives CASRAGQGKNIQYF.

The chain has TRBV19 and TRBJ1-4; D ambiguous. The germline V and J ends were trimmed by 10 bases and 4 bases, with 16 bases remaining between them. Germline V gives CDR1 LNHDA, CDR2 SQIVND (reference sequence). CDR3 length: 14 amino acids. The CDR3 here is CATSLWQVNEKLFF. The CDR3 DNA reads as TGTGCCACCTCCTTATGGCAGGTTAATGAAAAACTGTTTTTT.